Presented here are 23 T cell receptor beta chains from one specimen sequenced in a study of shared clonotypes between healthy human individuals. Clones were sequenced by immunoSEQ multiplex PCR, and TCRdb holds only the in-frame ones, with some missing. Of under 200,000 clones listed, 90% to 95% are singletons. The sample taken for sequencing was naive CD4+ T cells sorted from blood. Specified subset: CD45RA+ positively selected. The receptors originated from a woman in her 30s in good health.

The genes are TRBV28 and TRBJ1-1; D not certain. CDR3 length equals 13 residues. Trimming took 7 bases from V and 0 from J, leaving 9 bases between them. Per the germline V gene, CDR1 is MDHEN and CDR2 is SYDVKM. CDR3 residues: CASTPLLNTEAFF. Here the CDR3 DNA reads TGTGCCAGCACCCCATTACTGAACACTGAAGCTTTCTTT.

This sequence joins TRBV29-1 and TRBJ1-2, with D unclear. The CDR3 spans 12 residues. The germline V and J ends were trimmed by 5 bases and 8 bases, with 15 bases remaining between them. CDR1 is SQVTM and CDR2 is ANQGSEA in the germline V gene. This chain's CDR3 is CSVSLGERGYTF. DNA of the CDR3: TGCAGCGTTAGTTTGGGCGAACGAGGCTACACCTTC.

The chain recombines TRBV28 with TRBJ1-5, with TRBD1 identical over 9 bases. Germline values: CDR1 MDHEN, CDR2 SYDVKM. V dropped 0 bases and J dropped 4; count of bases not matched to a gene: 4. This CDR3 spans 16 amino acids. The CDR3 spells CASSLWGQGSNQPQHF. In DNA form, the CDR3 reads TGTGCCAGCAGTTTATGGGGACAGGGCTCTAATCAGCCCCAGCATTTT.

CDR3 amino acids: CASSGLAVTYEQYF. The CDR3 DNA is TGTGCCAGCAGTGGGCTAGCGGTAACGTACGAGCAGTACTTC. The gene calls are TRBV6-1 and TRBJ2-7; 7 bases are shared with TRBD2. The CDR3 consists of 14 residues. The V gene's germline CDR1 is MNHNS and CDR2 SASEGT. J lost 4 bases, V lost 4 bases, and 7 bases had no gene match.

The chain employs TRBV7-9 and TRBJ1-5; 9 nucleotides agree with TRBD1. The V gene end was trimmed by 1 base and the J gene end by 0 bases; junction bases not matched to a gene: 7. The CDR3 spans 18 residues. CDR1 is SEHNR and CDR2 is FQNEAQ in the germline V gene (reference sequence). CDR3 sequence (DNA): TGTGCCAGCAGCTTAGGGGACAGGGCTTGGGATAGCAATCAGCCCCAGCATTTT. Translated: CASSLGDRAWDSNQPQHF.

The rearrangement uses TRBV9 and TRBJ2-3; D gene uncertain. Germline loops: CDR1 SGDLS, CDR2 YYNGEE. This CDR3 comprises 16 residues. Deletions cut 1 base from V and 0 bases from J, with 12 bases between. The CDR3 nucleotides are TGTGCCAGCAGCGTACCGTCCCCCATGAGCACAGATACGCAGTATTTT. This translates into CASSVPSPMSTDTQYF. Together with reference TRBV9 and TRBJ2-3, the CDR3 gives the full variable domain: DSGVTQTPKHLITATGQRVTLRCSPRSGDLSVYWYQQSLDQGLQFLIQYYNGEERAKGNILERFSAQQFPDLHSELNLSSLELGDSALYFCASSVPSPMSTDTQYFGPGTRLTVL.

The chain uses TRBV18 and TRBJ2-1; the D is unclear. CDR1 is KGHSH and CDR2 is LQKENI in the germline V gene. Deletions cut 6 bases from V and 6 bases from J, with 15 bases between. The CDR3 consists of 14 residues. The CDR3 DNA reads TGTGCCAGCTCCGAAAGTCTAGGTACCAATGAGCAGTTCTTC. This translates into CASSESLGTNEQFF.

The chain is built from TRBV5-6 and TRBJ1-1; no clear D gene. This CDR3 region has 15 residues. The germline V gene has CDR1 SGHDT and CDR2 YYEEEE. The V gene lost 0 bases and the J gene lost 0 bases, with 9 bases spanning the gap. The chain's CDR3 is CASSLDASLNTEAFF. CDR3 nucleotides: TGTGCCAGCAGCTTGGATGCCAGTTTGAACACTGAAGCTTTCTTT.

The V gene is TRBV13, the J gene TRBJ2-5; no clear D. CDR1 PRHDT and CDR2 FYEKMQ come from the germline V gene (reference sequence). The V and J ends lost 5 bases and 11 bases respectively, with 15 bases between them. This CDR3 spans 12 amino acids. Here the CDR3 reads CASSQSISQQYF. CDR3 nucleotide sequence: TGTGCCAGCAGCCAAAGCATATCGCAGCAGTACTTC.

CDR3: CASSLGTGGGYTF. The CDR3 DNA is TGTGCCAGCAGCCTCGGGACAGGGGGTGGCTACACCTTC. This chain links TRBV7-3 with TRBJ1-2; 11 nucleotides align to TRBD1. Germline loops: CDR1 SGHTA, CDR2 FQGTGA. J gave up 7 bases and V 5 bases, and 3 bases lay outside the gene matches. The CDR3 extends over 13 amino acids.

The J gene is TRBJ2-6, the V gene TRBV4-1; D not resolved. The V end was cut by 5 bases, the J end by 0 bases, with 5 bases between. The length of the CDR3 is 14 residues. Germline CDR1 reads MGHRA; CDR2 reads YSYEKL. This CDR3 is CASSGLSGANVLTF. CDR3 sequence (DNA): TGCGCCAGCAGCGGCCTCTCTGGGGCCAACGTCCTGACTTTC.

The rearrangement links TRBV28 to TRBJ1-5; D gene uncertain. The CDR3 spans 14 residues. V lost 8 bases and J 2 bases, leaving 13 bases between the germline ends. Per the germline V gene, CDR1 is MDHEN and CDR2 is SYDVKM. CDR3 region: CASLQGSGNQPQHF. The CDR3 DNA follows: TGTGCCAGCCTGCAAGGCTCCGGCAATCAGCCCCAGCATTTT.

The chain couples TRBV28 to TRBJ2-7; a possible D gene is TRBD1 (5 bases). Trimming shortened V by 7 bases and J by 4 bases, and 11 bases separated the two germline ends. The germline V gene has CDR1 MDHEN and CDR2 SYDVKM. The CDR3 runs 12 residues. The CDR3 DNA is TGTGCCAGCACCCAAACAGGATACGAGCAGTACTTC. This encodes CASTQTGYEQYF. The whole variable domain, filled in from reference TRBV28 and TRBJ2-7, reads DVKVTQSSRYLVKRTGEKVFLECVQDMDHENMFWYRQDPGLGLRLIYFSYDVKMKEKGDIPEGYSVSREKKERFSLILESASTNQTSMYLCASTQTGYEQYFGPGTRLTVT.

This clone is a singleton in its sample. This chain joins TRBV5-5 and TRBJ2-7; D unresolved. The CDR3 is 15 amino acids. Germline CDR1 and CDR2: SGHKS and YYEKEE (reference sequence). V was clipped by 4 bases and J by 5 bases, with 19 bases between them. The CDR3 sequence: CASSTPSLVLNEQYF. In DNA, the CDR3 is TGTGCCAGCAGCACTCCCTCCCTAGTTCTCAACGAGCAGTACTTC.

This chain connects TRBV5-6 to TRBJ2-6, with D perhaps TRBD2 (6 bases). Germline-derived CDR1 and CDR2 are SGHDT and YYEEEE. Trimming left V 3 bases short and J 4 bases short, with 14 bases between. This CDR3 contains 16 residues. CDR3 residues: CASSSKAGSGANVLTF. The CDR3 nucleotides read TGTGCCAGCAGCTCGAAGGCGGGGAGCGGGGCCAACGTCCTGACTTTC.

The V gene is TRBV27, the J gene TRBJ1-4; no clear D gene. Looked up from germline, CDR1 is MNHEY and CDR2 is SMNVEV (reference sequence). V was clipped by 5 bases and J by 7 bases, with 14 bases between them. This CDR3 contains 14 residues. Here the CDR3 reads CASSLSSGGEKLFF. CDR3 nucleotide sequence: TGTGCCAGCAGTCTAAGCTCCGGAGGTGAAAAACTGTTTTTT.

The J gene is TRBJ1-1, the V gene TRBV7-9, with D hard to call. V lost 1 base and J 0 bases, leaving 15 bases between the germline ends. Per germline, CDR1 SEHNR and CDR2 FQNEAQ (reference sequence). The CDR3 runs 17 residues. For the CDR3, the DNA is TGTGCCAGCAGCTTAGGCCTGCTAATGGGGATGAACACTGAAGCTTTCTTT. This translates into CASSLGLLMGMNTEAFF. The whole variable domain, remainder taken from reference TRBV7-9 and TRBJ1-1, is DTGVSQNPRHKITKRGQNVTFRCDPISEHNRLYWYRQTLGQGPEFLTYFQNEAQLEKSRLLSDRFSAERPKGSFSTLEIQRTEQGDSAMYLCASSLGLLMGMNTEAFFGQGTRLTVV.

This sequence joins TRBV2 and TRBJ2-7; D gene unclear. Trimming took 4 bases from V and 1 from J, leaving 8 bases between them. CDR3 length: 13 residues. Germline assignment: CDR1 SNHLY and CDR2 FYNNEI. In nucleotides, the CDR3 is TGTGCCAGCAGTGCAGTGTTATCCTACGAGCAGTACTTC. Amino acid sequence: CASSAVLSYEQYF.

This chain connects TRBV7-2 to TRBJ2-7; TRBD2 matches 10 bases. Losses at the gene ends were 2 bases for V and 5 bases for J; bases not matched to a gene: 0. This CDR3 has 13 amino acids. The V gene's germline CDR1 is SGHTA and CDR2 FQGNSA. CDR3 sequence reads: CASSLLAGDEQYF. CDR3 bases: TGTGCCAGCAGCTTACTAGCGGGAGACGAGCAGTACTTC.

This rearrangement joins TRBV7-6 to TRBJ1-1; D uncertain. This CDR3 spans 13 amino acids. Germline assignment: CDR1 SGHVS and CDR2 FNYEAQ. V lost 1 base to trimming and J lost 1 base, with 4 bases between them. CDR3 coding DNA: TGTGCCAGCAGCTTAGAGGAGAACACTGAAGCTTTCTTT. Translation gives CASSLEENTEAFF.

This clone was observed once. This chain's CDR3 is CASSLGKGRLHGYTF. The CDR3 nucleotides read TGTGCCAGCAGCTTAGGTAAAGGACGTCTGCATGGCTACACCTTC. The chain is built from TRBV11-2 and TRBJ1-2; D not resolved. Germline V lookup: CDR1 SGHAT, CDR2 FQNNGV. The V end was cut by 1 base, the J end by 6 bases, with 15 bases between. CDR3 size: 15 residues.

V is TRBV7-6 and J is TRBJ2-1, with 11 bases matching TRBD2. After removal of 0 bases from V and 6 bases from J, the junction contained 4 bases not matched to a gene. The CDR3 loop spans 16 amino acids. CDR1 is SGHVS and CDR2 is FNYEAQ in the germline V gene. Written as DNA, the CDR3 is TGTGCCAGCAGCTTAGCTGGGACTAGCGGACCCAATGAGCAGTTCTTC. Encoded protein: CASSLAGTSGPNEQFF.

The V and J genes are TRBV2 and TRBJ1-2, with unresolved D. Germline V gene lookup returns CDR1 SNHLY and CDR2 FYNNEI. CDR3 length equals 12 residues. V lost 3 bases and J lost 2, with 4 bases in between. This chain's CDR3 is CASSELNYGYTF. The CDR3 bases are TGTGCCAGCAGTGAGCTCAACTATGGCTACACCTTC.